A selection of T cell receptor beta chains follows, all from one sample in a study of CD8 T cell repertoires and HIV-1 epitope variants. The antigens for these receptors are not known. TCRdb keeps only in-frame clones here, not all; method: immunoSEQ multiplex PCR. The data contain about 5,300 clones, around three fifths of them seen just once; the ten biggest clones take up over 40%. Sequencing was done on a sample of cultured CD8+ T cells derived from PBMCs. The receptors stem from a male donor with HIV. CDR3s include the opening cysteine and the closing phenylalanine or tryptophan. D genes are given only for firm matches. For some rows the clone size is stated as once, few or many, or as a class when expanded; others skip it.

abundance,v_gene,j_gene,d_gene,CDR3nt,CDR3aa
.,TRBV2,TRBJ2-4,TRBD1,TGTGCCAGCAGTGACGGGACAGGGATCCAAAACATTCAGTACTTC,CASSDGTGIQNIQYF
.,TRBV7-2,TRBJ2-2,.,TGTGCCAGCAGCACCAGAGTCAGGGAACCAGTCGGGGAGCTGTTTTTT,CASSTRVREPVGELFF
few,TRBV29-1,TRBJ2-1,TRBD2,TGCAGCGTTGCAGCGGGAGAACTCACTTACAATGAGCAGTTCTTC,CSVAAGELTYNEQFF
.,TRBV5-8,TRBJ1-2,.,TGTGCCAGCAGCTTGCGGGCGGGGGGCTACACCTTC,CASSLRAGGYTF
.,TRBV27,TRBJ2-7,.,TGTGCCAGCAGGGCGCATGGTGAGGGGCTATCCGAGCAGTACTTC,CASRAHGEGLSEQYF
.,TRBV6-5,TRBJ1-6,TRBD1,TGTGCCAGCAGTTTGGGGGACAGCTATAATTCACCCCTCCACTTT,CASSLGDSYNSPLHF
.,TRBV11-2,TRBJ1-1,.,TGTGCCAGCAGCTTCGGGGGGGCAGGGAACACTGAAGCTTTCTTT,CASSFGGAGNTEAFF
once,TRBV5-8,TRBJ2-7,TRBD2,TGTGCCAGCAGCTCCCCACTAGCGAGGAACGAGCAGTACTTC,CASSSPLARNEQYF
once,TRBV2,TRBJ2-2,.,TGTGCCACCGTTGGCGGGGGCCGTAACACCGGGGAGCTGTTTTTT,CATVGGGRNTGELFF
.,TRBV2,TRBJ2-7,.,TGTGCCAGCAGTGAAGGGACCCAGGGTTTTCTCACCTACGAGCAGTACTTC,CASSEGTQGFLTYEQYF
.,TRBV9,TRBJ2-7,TRBD1,TGTGCCAGCAGCGGGGCCGGGACAGGGACCTACGAGCAGTACTTC,CASSGAGTGTYEQYF
.,TRBV10-2,TRBJ2-3,TRBD2,TGCGCCAGCGTCCCAGCGGGGTTCACAGATACGCAGTATTTT,CASVPAGFTDTQYF
.,TRBV27,TRBJ2-7,TRBD2,TGTGCCAGCAGTCCAGGGACTAGCGGGATTTACGAGCAGTACTTC,CASSPGTSGIYEQYF
.,TRBV7-8,TRBJ1-2,.,TGTGCCAGCTGTGATACACGTAACTATGGCTACACCTTC,CASCDTRNYGYTF
few,TRBV7-8,TRBJ2-6,.,TGTGCCAGCAGCTTAAGCCCAGGGGCCAACGTCCTGACTTTC,CASSLSPGANVLTF
.,TRBV6-5,TRBJ2-5,TRBD2,TGTGCCAGCAGTTACGACGGGGCTAGCGGGGAGACCCAGTACTTC,CASSYDGASGETQYF
.,TRBV11-1,TRBJ1-5,.,TGTGCCAACCCTCGAGGGAATCAGCCCCAGCATTTT,CANPRGNQPQHF
.,TRBV9,TRBJ1-4,.,TGTGCCAGCAGCCCCGACGGGGAGCCCGAGGGTGAAAAACTGTTTTTT,CASSPDGEPEGEKLFF
few,TRBV25-1,TRBJ2-1,.,TGTGCCAGCAGTCGGCTCGGTGAGCAGTTCTTC,CASSRLGEQFF
.,TRBV14,TRBJ1-5,.,TGTGCCAGCAGCCACAGTGGTAGTCAGCCCCAGCATTTT,CASSHSGSQPQHF
large,TRBV5-1,TRBJ2-7,.,TGCGCCAGCAGCCCTGAGTTGGATTACTACGAGCAGTACTTC,CASSPELDYYEQYF
.,TRBV5-4,TRBJ1-3,.,TGTGCCAGCAGCTTCGTTGGGGGAAACACCATATATTTT,CASSFVGGNTIYF
.,TRBV5-6,TRBJ2-2,TRBD1,TGTGCCAGCAGCTTTGGGACAGGGGATATCACCGGGGAGCTGTTTTTT,CASSFGTGDITGELFF
few,TRBV19,TRBJ1-1,.,TGTGCCAGTAGAGAAGGTAACACTGAAGCTTTCTTT,CASREGNTEAFF
.,TRBV19,TRBJ1-5,TRBD1,TGTGCCAGTAGTATCGGGGCAGGGGGCAGCAATCAGCCCCAGCATTTT,CASSIGAGGSNQPQHF
.,TRBV7-9,TRBJ2-1,TRBD2,TGTGCCAGCAGCCCACGACTAGCGGGAGGGGTGGATGAGCAGTTCTTC,CASSPRLAGGVDEQFF